This T cell receptor beta chain is drawn from a study of sequential checkpoint blockade in melanoma. Study-level information: Each arm's sequence ended with maintenance nivolumab.

This clone came up a few times. CDR1 SGHVS and CDR2 FQNEAQ come from the germline V gene. The ends lost 5 bases at V and 0 bases at J; junction bases unmatched: 11. The CDR3 runs to 17 residues. Treatment: randomized to nivolumab then ipilimumab (arm A) or the reverse (arm B). PBMC sorting kept live CD3+CD8+ cells without CD19 or CD56. The assay was immunoSEQ multiplex PCR, and TCRdb's table has in-frame clones only and misses some. The sample lists 1,400 or so clones, around 60% seen once, with less than 20% in the top ten. The clonotype was recovered from a human patient with melanoma. Some clones in this sample may be carry-over from other donors' samples. Source: CD8+ T cells sorted from blood (inferred from file names), taken from a patient given nivolumab and ipilimumab in sequence. The chain combines TRBV7-8 with TRBJ2-7, with 9 bases aligning to TRBD2. The CDR3 DNA reads TGTGCCAGCAGCAAATGGCCTAGCGGGGAAAGCTCCTACGAGCAGTACTTC. It codes for CASSKWPSGESSYEQYF.